This paragraph reports one T cell receptor beta chain. This specimen belongs to a study of T-cell reconstitution after alpha-beta-depleted transplantation in children. The length of the CDR3 is 14 residues. Between the trimmed V and J ends, which lost 1 base and 3 bases, there was a span of 10 bases. Germline CDR1 reads MNHEY; CDR2 reads SVGAGI. For TCRbeta, the library was prepared with unique molecular identifiers. MiXCR was run by TCRdb on the PCR reads, yielding one entry per CDR3 protein. The repertoire consists of some 500,000 distinct CDR3 sequences, with around 19% occurring once and the leading ten covering 3.3%.

The receptor's source is a human donor who donated a stem cell graft to a child with acute lymphoblastic leukemia. The genes are TRBV6-5 and TRBJ2-7; the D gene is possibly TRBD1 (6 bases). The material was PBMCs from the stem cell graft donor, obtained from the stem cell graft. The CDR3 DNA sequence: TGTGCCAGCAGTTACTGGTCAGGGGACTACGAGCAGTACTTC. It specifies CASSYWSGDYEQYF.